What follows describes a single T cell receptor beta chain. TCRdb re-derived calls from the 5' RACE reads in MiXCR, one entry per CDR3 protein. The data hold approximately 500,000 distinct CDR3 sequences, with 20% to 25% observed a single time. V was shortened by 3 bases and J by 4 bases, with 8 bases between the two germline ends. This CDR3 is built from 13 residues. Germline CDR1 is MGHDK and CDR2 is SYGVNS. These data come from a study of identical twins. The same data also went into a second study, on T cells expressing NK-cell markers.

The sample was CD4+ T cells sorted from blood. The receptor was isolated from a woman aged 18 to 35 in good health. This chain joins TRBV25-1 and TRBJ2-3, with unresolved D. The CDR3 reads CASSDTNSDTQYF. In DNA form, the CDR3 reads TGTGCCAGCAGTGACACGAATTCAGATACGCAGTATTTT.